This T cell receptor (beta chain) was identified during a study of blood T cell repertoires in COVID-19. Assignments of participants to cohorts depended upon their own reported clinical history. Profiling relied on immunoSEQ multiplex PCR, and the TCRdb table lists in-frame clones only, not all of them. The repertoire includes approximately 150,000 clones, 79% of them detected once, and around a fifth sits in the top ten. The CDR3 sequence is 11 residues long. Per the germline V gene, CDR1 is DFQATT and CDR2 is SNEGSKA (reference sequence). The V end lost 5 bases, the J end lost 2 bases, and 6 bases lay between the germline ends.

The chain has TRBV20-1 and TRBJ1-2; unclear D gene. Sequencing input: PBMCs or T cells enriched from blood (not recorded which). The source of this sequence is a woman in her 70s in a cohort exposed to, infected with or recovered from COVID-19 (not recorded which). The DNA of the CDR3 is TGCAGTGCTCCCTACAACTATGGCTACACCTTC. As protein: CSAPYNYGYTF.